Listed here is a single T cell receptor (beta chain). As yet, its antigen is unknown. CD4+ cells underwent separation, giving CD45RA+ naive and CD45RA-negative memory subsets. TCRdb's table, derived via immunoSEQ multiplex PCR, lists solely in-frame clones and lacks some. Of over a million clones in the sample, 96% are singletons; the top ten hold approximately 1%. This CDR3 has 15 amino acids. Trimming took off 6 bases at V and 5 bases at J, with 17 bases between the two ends. Germline CDR1 reads MDHEN; CDR2 reads SYDVKM. These data belong to a study of shared clonotypes between healthy human individuals. Background on the study: CD4 naive and CD4 memory each took three plates per donor, while CD8 naive took two and CD8 memory one.

Study-wide points: Some clonotypes were shared by all four sorted-subset donors, while others were not shared. The non-shared ones had lower generation probabilities than the shared ones. Owing to a small donor count, the genetic and exposure-history diversity represented was limited.

This receptor was obtained from a man aged 25 to 40 in good health. The genes are TRBV28 and TRBJ1-5, with D possibly matching TRBD1 (5 bases). Sequenced: naive CD4+ T cells sorted from blood. Subset in this sample: CD45RA+ positively selected. CDR3 region: CASSPGTPRYQPQHF. The CDR3 DNA sequence: TGTGCCAGCAGCCCCGGGACCCCCCGGTATCAGCCCCAGCATTTT. The full variable domain, its missing parts supplied by reference TRBV28 and TRBJ1-5, is DVKVTQSSRYLVKRTGEKVFLECVQDMDHENMFWYRQDPGLGLRLIYFSYDVKMKEKGDIPEGYSVSREKKERFSLILESASTNQTSMYLCASSPGTPRYQPQHFGDGTRLSIL.